This is a list of T cell receptor beta chains from one sample in a study of sequential checkpoint blockade in melanoma. Clones were read by immunoSEQ multiplex PCR, and TCRdb kept only the in-frame ones, dropping some. The sample holds 9,500 to 13,000 clones, around three quarters seen once. The material sequenced was CD8+ T cells sorted from blood (inferred from file names), taken from a patient given nivolumab and ipilimumab in sequence. All receptors come from a human donor with melanoma. Each CDR3 is given with its conserved first and last residue.

V: TRBV12-5; J: TRBJ1-5; CDR3: CASALSDNFNQPQHF
V: TRBV7-7; J: TRBJ2-2; CDR3: CASSLRFGTGELFF
V: TRBV9; J: TRBJ2-5; CDR3: CASSASGGFQTQYF
V: TRBV27; J: TRBJ1-1; CDR3: CASSWTGNTEAFF
V: TRBV7-9; J: TRBJ2-7; CDR3: CASSLGTYEQYF
V: TRBV30; J: TRBJ2-5; CDR3: CAWSVPPRQGWETQYF
V: TRBV30; J: TRBJ2-2; CDR3: CACGRGAGELFF
V: TRBV9; J: TRBJ2-1; CDR3: CASSDLAVNEQFF
V: TRBV10-2; J: TRBJ1-5; CDR3: CASSENRGQYQPQHF
V: TRBV4-2; J: TRBJ2-3; CDR3: CASSPQTSYPDTQYF
V: TRBV27; J: TRBJ2-1; CDR3: CASSLILGSSYNEQFF
V: TRBV7-6; J: TRBJ2-1; CDR3: CASSSRTEGDEQFF
V: TRBV7-9; J: TRBJ2-1; CDR3: CASSARDRLLDEQFF
V: TRBV19; J: .; CDR3: CASSTPRDRPSYEQYF
V: TRBV7-4; J: TRBJ2-1; CDR3: CASSPQVETDPFSSSYNEQFF
V: TRBV18; J: TRBJ2-1; CDR3: CASSRAQGDEQFF
V: TRBV7-2; J: TRBJ2-7; CDR3: CASSLAPGQGSVSYEQYF
V: TRBV2; J: TRBJ2-1; CDR3: CASSERGLAGGNEQFF
V: TRBV7-3; J: TRBJ2-7; CDR3: CASSLSAASSYEQYF
V: TRBV4-1; J: TRBJ1-2; CDR3: CASSQTEQGPVGYTF
V: TRBV27; J: TRBJ2-6; CDR3: CASSFGQSPNVLTF
V: TRBV6-6; J: TRBJ2-7; CDR3: CASSIQAAYEQYF
V: TRBV2; J: TRBJ2-3; CDR3: CASSRWEVSDTQYF
V: TRBV12-5; J: TRBJ2-3; CDR3: CASGPPGQTTDTQYF
V: TRBV27; J: .; CDR3: CASSSPGLAGLYEQYF
V: TRBV5-1; J: TRBJ2-1; CDR3: CASSLALADSYNEQFF
V: TRBV2; J: .; CDR3: CASSEGTGVTYEQYF
V: TRBV29-1; J: TRBJ1-5; CDR3: CSIGQAYNQPQHF
V: TRBV5-1; J: TRBJ2-7; CDR3: CASSPGHLYEQYF
V: TRBV11-2; J: TRBJ2-1; CDR3: CASSLGAREDYNEQFF
V: TRBV12-5; J: TRBJ1-1; CDR3: CAQCGSGRGTEAFF
V: TRBV29-1; J: TRBJ2-3; CDR3: CSVGLDRQSYF
V: TRBV5-1; J: TRBJ1-2; CDR3: CASSSNIVNGYTF
V: TRBV7-6; J: TRBJ2-1; CDR3: CASSFGLAGVYNEQFF
V: TRBV27; J: TRBJ2-2; CDR3: CASSYGTGNTGELFF
V: TRBV19; J: TRBJ2-5; CDR3: CASVSRDRGRRETQYF
V: TRBV7-9; J: TRBJ1-2; CDR3: CASSLGQGSGYTF
V: TRBV30; J: TRBJ1-5; CDR3: CAWSPRDRVQPQHF